A selection of T cell receptor beta chains follows, all from one sample in a study of blood T cell repertoires in COVID-19. Sequencing was performed with immunoSEQ multiplex PCR; in TCRdb, only in-frame clones are kept and a portion is missing. The top ten hold less than 15% of the sample, which has 65,000 to 95,000 clones, approximately 91% seen once. The specimen sequenced was peripheral blood. The origin of the receptors is a man between 65 and 85 years old with active or convalescent COVID-19. CDR3s include the opening cysteine and the closing phenylalanine or tryptophan. Fields, in order: D gene, clone size, J gene, V gene, CDR3 protein, CDR3 DNA. D genes are given only for firm matches. Size values are once, few and many counts, or a class for expanded clones, and some rows have none.

>TRBD2|.|TRBJ2-7|TRBV11-2
CASSPLSRRGASSYEQYF
TGTGCCAGCAGCCCCCTCTCCCGGCGGGGGGCCAGCTCCTACGAGCAGTACTTC
>.|.|TRBJ2-3|TRBV5-4
CASSIDTDTQYF
TGTGCCAGCAGCATAGATACAGATACGCAGTATTTT
>.|.|TRBJ1-2|TRBV27
CASSFIGEYGYTF
TGTGCCAGCAGTTTCATCGGGGAGTATGGCTACACCTTC
>.|.|TRBJ1-4|TRBV5-1
CASSLGQAGGEKLFF
TGCGCCAGCAGCTTGGGGCAAGCGGGAGGGGAAAAACTGTTTTTT
>.|once|TRBJ2-6|TRBV19
CASRADGNSGANVLTF
TGTGCCAGTAGGGCCGACGGGAACTCTGGGGCCAACGTCCTGACTTTC
>TRBD1|.|TRBJ1-5|TRBV19
CASSIGSTGGNQPQHF
TGTGCCAGTAGTATAGGGTCGACAGGGGGCAATCAGCCCCAGCATTTT
>TRBD1|.|TRBJ2-7|TRBV12-5
CASGLWAGGSYEQYF
TGTGCTAGTGGTTTGTGGGCAGGGGGCTCCTACGAGCAGTACTTC
>.|.|TRBJ2-5|TRBV6-5
CASSYSPGETQYF
TGTGCCAGCAGTTACTCTCCCGGGGAGACCCAGTACTTC
>.|once|TRBJ2-6|TRBV9
CASSPLAGANVLTF
TGTGCCAGCAGCCCCCTGGCCGGGGCCAACGTCCTGACTTTC
>.|.|TRBJ1-1|TRBV5-1
CASSPWTDKNTEAFF
TGCGCCAGCAGCCCCTGGACAGATAAGAACACTGAAGCTTTCTTT
>.|.|TRBJ1-2|TRBV4-2
CASSQDRRGADYGYTF
TGTGCCAGCAGCCAAGATCGGCGGGGGGCAGACTATGGCTACACCTTC
>TRBD2|.|TRBJ2-1|TRBV11-2
CASSFNSGAYNEQFF
TGTGCCAGCAGCTTTAACAGCGGGGCCTACAATGAGCAGTTCTTC
>TRBD1|.|TRBJ1-2|TRBV4-1
CASSQGQGSYGYTF
TGCGCCAGCAGCCAGGGACAGGGATCATATGGCTACACCTTC
>TRBD1|.|TRBJ1-4|TRBV15
CATSRGRPGQRNEKLFF
TGTGCCACCAGCAGAGGCCGGCCGGGACAGAGGAATGAAAAACTGTTTTTT
>TRBD1|.|TRBJ2-1|TRBV28
CASSPYIGTGDNEQFF
TGTGCCAGCAGTCCGTACATCGGGACAGGCGACAATGAGCAGTTCTTC
>TRBD1|.|TRBJ1-1|TRBV6-6
CASGSGGSKTEAFF
TGTGCCAGCGGCTCAGGGGGGAGTAAAACTGAAGCTTTCTTT
>TRBD1|.|TRBJ1-2|TRBV3-1/TRBV3-2
CASSQDGGGRGYTF
TGTGCCAGCAGCCAAGATGGAGGGGGCCGTGGCTACACCTTC
>.|.|TRBJ2-7|TRBV7-2
CASSFNRRYEQYF
TGTGCCAGCAGCTTCAACAGGCGCTACGAGCAGTACTTC
>.|.|TRBJ2-2|TRBV2
CASKWGVNTGELFF
TGTGCCAGCAAGTGGGGGGTGAACACCGGGGAGCTGTTTTTT
>.|.|TRBJ2-5|TRBV9
CASSVDTSQTQYF
TGTGCCAGCAGCGTAGATACTAGCCAGACCCAGTACTTC
>TRBD1|.|TRBJ1-2|TRBV7-3
CASSLGQGYGYTF
TGTGCCAGCAGCTTAGGACAGGGGTATGGCTACACCTTC
>.|.|TRBJ1-5|TRBV6-1
CASSETGWSNQPQHF
TGTGCCAGCAGTGAAACAGGCTGGAGCAATCAGCCCCAGCATTTT
>TRBD2|.|TRBJ2-5|TRBV5-1
CASSVLAGRRQETQYF
TGCGCCAGCAGCGTGCTAGCGGGGCGAAGGCAAGAGACCCAGTACTTC
>.|.|TRBJ1-1|TRBV6-5
CASSPRGGLNTEAFF
TGTGCCAGCAGTCCGAGGGGAGGACTGAACACTGAAGCTTTCTTT
>TRBD1|once|TRBJ1-2|TRBV19
CAVTQGARGYGYTF
TGTGCTGTGACGCAGGGGGCGAGGGGATATGGCTACACCTTC
>TRBD1|few|TRBJ2-2|TRBV30
CAWSSGQASAGELFF
TGTGCCTGGAGTTCGGGACAGGCGTCGGCCGGGGAGCTGTTTTTT
>.|.|TRBJ2-5|TRBV5-1
CASSLTDSQETQYF
TGCGCCAGCAGCTTGACGGACAGCCAAGAGACCCAGTACTTC
>.|.|TRBJ1-2|TRBV27
CASSLRGKYYGYTF
TGTGCCAGCAGTTTAAGGGGGAAGTACTATGGCTACACCTTC
>.|.|TRBJ2-7|TRBV12-3/TRBV12-4
CASSFSLSYEQYF
TGTGCCAGCAGTTTTAGTCTCTCCTACGAGCAGTACTTC
>.|.|TRBJ1-6|TRBV18
CASSPRQANSPLHF
TGTGCCAGCTCACCTAGACAAGCAAATTCACCCCTCCACTTT
>.|.|TRBJ1-4|TRBV6-5
CATGRQGSNEKLFF
TGTGCCACCGGTCGGCAGGGCAGTAATGAAAAACTGTTTTTT